The rows below give T cell receptor beta chains drawn from one sample of a study of blood T cells in healthy people across ages. TCRdb called the 5' RACE reads again in MiXCR, with one record for every CDR3 protein. The sample contains about 1.4 million distinct CDR3 sequences, approximately 59% of which appear only once. The sequenced sample was blood. The receptors here all came from a man aged 18 to 35 in good health. Both conserved end residues are part of each CDR3. The order of the fields is D gene, V gene, J gene, clone size, CDR3 protein, CDR3 DNA. A D gene is named only where the DNA matches it firmly. Size is stated for part of the rows, as once, few or many counts, or as a class when the clone is expanded.

D: .
V: TRBV29-1
J: TRBJ1-2
size: .
CDR3: CSVEEPGRPYGYTF
DNA: TGCAGCGTTGAAGAGCCGGGCAGGCCCTATGGCTACACCTTC

D: .
V: TRBV12-3/TRBV12-4
J: TRBJ2-3
size: .
CDR3: CASRAASWADTQYF
DNA: TGTGCCAGCAGGGCTGCTAGTTGGGCAGATACGCAGTATTTT

D: .
V: TRBV7-9
J: TRBJ2-1
size: .
CDR3: CASSSRDLPSYNEQFF
DNA: TGTGCCAGCAGCTCAAGGGACTTGCCCTCCTACAATGAGCAGTTCTTC

D: TRBD2
V: TRBV4-3
J: TRBJ2-3
size: .
CDR3: CASSQLLAGLAGWGLYF
DNA: TGCGCCAGCAGCCAACTATTGGCCGGACTAGCGGGCTGGGGGCTGTATTTT

D: TRBD2
V: TRBV4-3
J: TRBJ2-1
size: .
CDR3: CASSQERSGGSYNEQFF
DNA: TGCGCCAGCAGCCAAGAACGGAGCGGGGGATCCTACAATGAGCAGTTCTTC

D: .
V: TRBV5-1
J: TRBJ2-7
size: .
CDR3: CASSLERVRTYEQYF
DNA: TGCGCCAGCAGCTTGGAAAGGGTGAGGACCTACGAGCAGTACTTC

D: .
V: TRBV20-1
J: TRBJ2-3
size: .
CDR3: CSARGQVDTDTQYF
DNA: TGCAGTGCTAGAGGACAGGTAGACACAGATACGCAGTATTTT

D: .
V: TRBV7-9
J: TRBJ2-7
size: once
CDR3: CASSSGVSSYEQYF
DNA: TGTGCCAGCAGCTCAGGGGTTAGCTCCTACGAGCAGTACTTC

D: TRBD2
V: TRBV7-2
J: TRBJ2-3
size: .
CDR3: CASSPTSGGITDTQYF
DNA: TGTGCCAGCAGCCCGACTAGCGGGGGAATCACAGATACGCAGTATTTT

D: .
V: TRBV28
J: TRBJ1-1
size: .
CDR3: CASSPLANTEAFF
DNA: TGTGCCAGCAGTCCCCTTGCGAACACTGAAGCTTTCTTT

D: .
V: TRBV6-2/TRBV6-3
J: TRBJ2-1
size: .
CDR3: CASSLELRLNEQFF
DNA: TGTGCCAGCAGCCTAGAGTTAAGGCTCAATGAGCAGTTCTTC

D: TRBD2
V: TRBV14
J: TRBJ2-2
size: once
CDR3: CASSPLGLALGGELFF
DNA: TGTGCCAGCAGCCCCCTCGGACTAGCGCTGGGCGGGGAGCTGTTTTTT

D: TRBD1
V: TRBV27
J: TRBJ2-1
size: few
CDR3: CASSLSGTGMGEQFF
DNA: TGTGCCAGCAGTTTATCGGGGACAGGGATGGGTGAGCAGTTCTTC

D: .
V: TRBV27
J: TRBJ2-1
size: few
CDR3: CASRAVYNEQFF
DNA: TGTGCCAGTAGAGCGGTTTACAATGAGCAGTTCTTC

D: TRBD1
V: TRBV2
J: TRBJ1-2
size: .
CDR3: CASRRSRQGARGYTF
DNA: TGTGCCAGCAGACGAAGCCGGCAGGGGGCTCGAGGCTACACCTTC

D: TRBD1
V: TRBV5-1
J: TRBJ2-1
size: once
CDR3: CASSLGSGQVRYNEQFF
DNA: TGCGCCAGCAGCTTAGGGAGTGGACAGGTGCGCTATAATGAGCAGTTCTTT

D: .
V: TRBV11-2
J: TRBJ2-7
size: once
CDR3: CASSLDSAFGAGSFFYEQYF
DNA: TGTGCCAGCAGCTTAGATTCGGCTTTCGGGGCAGGATCCTTCTTTTACGAGCAGTACTTC

D: .
V: TRBV10-3
J: TRBJ1-2
size: few
CDR3: CAISQRNWNYGYTF
DNA: TGTGCCATCAGCCAGCGAAATTGGAACTATGGCTACACCTTC

D: .
V: TRBV5-4
J: TRBJ2-1
size: .
CDR3: CASSLKSTSSYNEQFF
DNA: TGTGCCAGCAGCTTGAAAAGCACGAGCTCCTACAATGAGCAGTTCTTC

D: .
V: TRBV12-3/TRBV12-4
J: TRBJ2-5
size: .
CDR3: CASSLSGRPAETQYF
DNA: TGTGCCAGCAGTTTGAGCGGCAGGCCTGCAGAGACCCAGTACTTC